Listed here are 26 T cell receptor beta chains from one sample, sequenced in a study of blood T cell repertoires in COVID-19 (dated by TCRdb to the early 2020s). The library was generated by the immunoSEQ multiplex PCR assay. TCRdb took over this immuneACCESS table, retaining in-frame rearrangements with V and J assigned. Such tables are incomplete; in checked studies, under half of the missing clones stem from an unresolved V gene, and the remainder is unexplained. The sample table shows approximately 90,000 clones, and about 86% are seen once. In total, the top ten clones hold around 19% of the sample. Sequencing was done on a sample of peripheral blood. The source of these receptors is a woman aged 80 or over with acute or convalescent COVID-19.

This chain links TRBV6-5 with TRBJ1-1; TRBD1 agrees at 9 bases. CDR1 is MNHEY and CDR2 is SVGAGI in the germline V gene. V lost 5 bases and J lost 2; bases outside the gene matches: 6. CDR3 length: 15 residues. The CDR3 reads CASSLNRGPNTEAFF. CDR3 in DNA: TGTGCCAGCAGTCTCAACAGGGGGCCTAACACTGAAGCTTTCTTT.

V usage is TRBV27 and J usage is TRBJ2-7; TRBD2 matches at 11 bases. The CDR3 length is 16 residues. The J segment lost 6 bases and the V segment lost 3 bases, leaving 10 bases of the junction unmatched. Germline V lookup: CDR1 MNHEY, CDR2 SMNVEV (reference sequence). The CDR3 region is CASSLPSGGTFGEQYF. As DNA, the CDR3 is TGTGCCAGCAGTTTGCCTAGCGGGGGGACTTTTGGCGAGCAGTACTTC.

This sequence joins TRBV3-1 (or the pseudogene TRBV3-2) and TRBJ2-3; perhaps TRBD1 as D (6 bases). Germline CDR1 LGHDT, CDR2 YNNKEL (reference sequence). The CDR3 covers 15 residues. The V gene lost 4 bases and the J gene lost 3 bases, with 14 bases spanning the gap. CDR3 residues: CASSPPDRYTDTQYF. The CDR3 region has the DNA TGTGCCAGCAGCCCTCCAGACAGGTATACAGATACGCAGTATTTT.

V gene TRBV5-4 combines with J gene TRBJ2-1, with 9 bases matching TRBD2. The CDR3 length is 15 residues. Germline V lookup: CDR1 SGHNT, CDR2 YYREEE (reference sequence). Unmatched junction bases numbered 8, after V lost 0 bases and J lost 10 bases. CDR3 sequence reads: CASSLGSGGYQEQFF. The DNA of the CDR3 is TGTGCCAGCAGCTTGGGAAGCGGGGGGTACCAGGAGCAGTTCTTC.

J is TRBJ1-3 and V is TRBV6-1; the D gene is possibly TRBD1 (6 bases). With 2 bases removed from V and 7 bases from J, the gap between germline ends came to 9 bases. This CDR3 spans 13 amino acids. Germline values: CDR1 MNHNS, CDR2 SASEGT. CDR3 amino acids: CASSELGQNTIYF. The CDR3, as DNA: TGTGCCAGCAGTGAATTAGGACAGAACACCATATATTTT.

This clone was picked up a small number of times. The chain links TRBV2 to TRBJ1-1; no clear D. In germline, CDR1 is SNHLY, CDR2 FYNNEI. The CDR3 is 13 residues long. V was clipped by 6 bases and J by 0 bases, with 8 bases between them. CDR3: CASSQTLNTEAFF. The CDR3 region has the DNA TGTGCCAGCAGCCAAACACTGAACACTGAAGCTTTCTTT. Complete variable domain (other parts from reference TRBV2 and TRBJ1-1): EPEVTQTPSHQVTQMGQEVILRCVPISNHLYFYWYRQILGQKVEFLVSFYNNEISEKSEIFDDQFSVERPDGSNFTLKIRSTKLEDSAMYFCASSQTLNTEAFFGQGTRLTVV.

V and J are TRBV5-8 and TRBJ1-6; tentatively, D is TRBD1 (5 bases). V was pared by 2 bases and J by 9 bases, with 12 bases between. Looked up from germline, CDR1 is SGHTS and CDR2 is YDEGEE. This CDR3 region has 14 residues. The CDR3 here is CASSLPGFASPLHF. CDR3 DNA: TGTGCCAGCAGCTTACCAGGGTTTGCTTCACCCCTCCACTTT.

This chain connects TRBV18 to TRBJ1-2; D possibly corresponds to TRBD1 (6 bases). The CDR3 consists of 13 residues. V lost 2 bases and J 6 bases, leaving 10 bases between the germline ends. The germline CDR1 and CDR2 sequences are KGHSH and LQKENI. As DNA, the CDR3 is TGTGCCAGCTCACCAGCGGCAGGGGATGGCTACACCTTC. Its protein product is CASSPAAGDGYTF.

V usage is TRBV24-1 and J usage is TRBJ1-6; D not resolved. CDR3 length equals 13 residues. V was shortened by 5 bases and J by 5 bases, with 6 bases between the two germline ends. Germline V CDR1 and CDR2: KGHDR, SFDVKD. CDR3 region: CATSVRDNSPLHF. CDR3 nucleotide sequence: TGTGCCACCAGTGTACGGGATAATTCACCCCTCCACTTT.

The J gene is TRBJ1-2, the V gene TRBV5-6, with 10 nucleotides matching TRBD1. The CDR3 consists of 14 residues. With 4 bases clipped from V and 4 bases from J, the junction kept 4 bases outside the gene matches. Germline-derived CDR1 and CDR2 are SGHDT and YYEEEE. DNA of the CDR3: TGTGCCAGCAGCCCCGGGACAGGGGTCTATGGCTACACCTTC. Translated, it gives CASSPGTGVYGYTF.

This sequence joins TRBV10-3 and TRBJ2-5; 7 bases fit TRBD1. J lost 5 bases, V lost 6 bases, and 6 bases had no gene match. The CDR3 runs to 13 residues. In germline, CDR1 is ENHRY, CDR2 SYGVKD. CDR3 bases: TGTGCCATCAGACCAACAGGGGACGAGACCCAGTACTTC. It codes for CAIRPTGDETQYF.

This clone appeared a single time. This chain joins TRBV19 and TRBJ2-1; 12 nucleotides line up with TRBD1. CDR3 length: 17 amino acids. CDR1 and CDR2 from the germline V gene are LNHDA and SQIVND (reference sequence). J was trimmed by 7 bases and V by 5 bases; bases with no gene match: 12. The CDR3 nucleotides read TGTGCCAGTAGTGAAAACCGGGACAGGGGGCTTCGGAATGAGCAGTTCTTC. Protein sequence: CASSENRDRGLRNEQFF.

The V call is TRBV3-1 (or the pseudogene TRBV3-2), the J call TRBJ1-1; D gene uncertain. The CDR3 contains 14 residues. V gave up 4 bases and J gave up 1 base, with 10 bases separating them. CDR1 is LGHDT, CDR2 YNNKEL, per germline (reference sequence). CDR3: CASSRKSGNTEAFF. The CDR3 DNA sequence: TGTGCCAGCAGCCGTAAGAGTGGGAACACTGAAGCTTTCTTT.

The chain uses TRBV5-4 and TRBJ1-1, with D unresolved. CDR1 and CDR2 from the germline V gene are SGHNT and YYREEE (reference sequence). With 0 bases removed from V and 3 bases from J, the gap between germline ends came to 6 bases. The CDR3 runs to 13 residues. The CDR3 loop reads CASSLGRDTEAFF. Written as DNA, the CDR3 is TGTGCCAGCAGCTTGGGACGGGACACTGAAGCTTTCTTT.

The gene calls are TRBV2 and TRBJ1-6; D not certain. V was cut by 5 bases and J by 0 bases, with 11 bases left in between. Germline CDR1 SNHLY, CDR2 FYNNEI. The CDR3 is 16 amino acids. The CDR3 spells CASSTRRSSYNSPLHF. The CDR3 nucleotides read TGTGCCAGCAGTACCCGACGGAGCTCCTATAATTCACCCCTCCACTTT. The full variable domain, completed using reference TRBV2 and TRBJ1-6, is EPEVTQTPSHQVTQMGQEVILRCVPISNHLYFYWYRQILGQKVEFLVSFYNNEISEKSEIFDDQFSVERPDGSNFTLKIRSTKLEDSAMYFCASSTRRSSYNSPLHFGNGTRLTVT.

V is TRBV13 and J is TRBJ2-7, with D possibly being TRBD1 (5 bases). V lost 4 bases, J lost 7 bases, and 17 bases lay in between. The CDR3 spans 14 residues. Germline-derived CDR1 and CDR2 are PRHDT and FYEKMQ (reference sequence). This CDR3 is CASSYAQDILEQYF. CDR3 bases: TGTGCCAGCAGCTACGCCCAGGACATTCTTGAGCAGTACTTC. Looking up the rest from reference TRBV13 and TRBJ2-7 gives the full variable domain: AAGVIQSPRHLIKEKRETATLKCYPIPRHDTVYWYQQGPGQDPQFLISFYEKMQSDKGSIPDRFSAQQFSDYHSELNMSSLELGDSALYFCASSYAQDILEQYFGPGTRLTVT.

This clone was counted between two and nine times. V usage is TRBV12-3 or TRBV12-4 and J usage is TRBJ1-2; D is undetermined. Trimming left V 1 base short and J 8 bases short, with 11 bases between. This CDR3 has 13 residues. The CDR3 sequence: CASSLVVERGYTF. DNA for the CDR3: TGTGCCAGCAGTTTAGTGGTGGAGCGGGGCTACACCTTC.

This chain links TRBV6-6 with TRBJ1-6; TRBD1 matches 7 bases. The CDR3 has 15 residues. Per germline, CDR1 MNHNY and CDR2 SVGAGI (reference sequence). V shed 7 bases, J shed 10 bases, and the junction held 13 bases outside the gene matches. The CDR3 loop is CASNPTGVQNSPLHF. For the CDR3, the DNA is TGTGCCAGCAACCCCACAGGGGTTCAGAACTCACCCCTCCACTTT.

The chain uses TRBV18 and TRBJ2-7; TRBD1 aligns across 9 bases. V was pared by 6 bases and J by 3 bases, with 9 bases of the junction left unmatched. CDR1 and CDR2 (germline): KGHSH, LQKENI. The CDR3 length is 15 residues. The CDR3 loop is CASSAGTGIRYEQYF. Here the CDR3 DNA reads TGTGCCAGCTCGGCCGGGACAGGGATACGCTACGAGCAGTACTTC.

Only one count was recorded for this clone. The chain couples TRBV15 to TRBJ1-5; TRBD1 is a possible D gene (5 bases). CDR1 and CDR2 (germline): LNHNV, YYDKDF (reference sequence). V shed 0 bases and J shed 6 bases, with 18 bases lying between them. This CDR3 is 17 amino acids long. The CDR3: CATSRDKRQGTFQPQHF. For the CDR3, the DNA is TGTGCCACCAGCAGAGATAAGAGGCAGGGTACGTTTCAGCCCCAGCATTTT. Variable domain in full (rest from reference TRBV15 and TRBJ1-5): DAMVIQNPRYQVTQFGKPVTLSCSQTLNHNVMYWYQQKSSQAPKLLFHYYDKDFNNEADTPDNFQSRRPNTSFCFLDIRSPGLGDTAMYLCATSRDKRQGTFQPQHFGDGTRLSIL.

This rearrangement joins TRBV3-1 (or the pseudogene TRBV3-2) to TRBJ1-4, with D unresolved. Trimming removed 3 bases at V and 10 bases at J, with 9 bases between. The germline gives CDR1 LGHDT, CDR2 YNNKEL (reference sequence). The CDR3 loop spans 12 amino acids. Here the CDR3 DNA reads TGTGCCAGCAGCCAGTTGAGAGGAAAACTGTTTTTT. Its protein product is CASSQLRGKLFF.

The rearrangement uses TRBV15 and TRBJ1-5; possible D gene TRBD1, 5 bases. CDR3 length: 14 residues. Germline CDR1 LNHNV, CDR2 YYDKDF (reference sequence). Trimming took 7 bases from V and 1 from J, leaving 11 bases between them. The CDR3 DNA is TGTGCCACCAAGTTGACAGCGAGCAATCAGCCCCAGCATTTT. It encodes CATKLTASNQPQHF.

The genes are TRBV3-1 (or the pseudogene TRBV3-2) and TRBJ2-5; maybe TRBD2 (5 bases). CDR1 and CDR2 (germline): LGHDT, YNNKEL (reference sequence). Trimming took 4 bases from V and 5 from J, leaving 14 bases between them. This CDR3 has 14 amino acids. The DNA of the CDR3 is TGTGCCAGCAGCCCCGGAGGTCTCGGGGAGACCCAGTACTTC. This encodes CASSPGGLGETQYF.

The V gene is TRBV6-5, the J gene TRBJ2-1, with 10 nucleotides matching TRBD2. The CDR3 spans 15 residues. Per the germline V gene, CDR1 is MNHEY and CDR2 is SVGAGI. V lost 5 bases, J lost 4 bases, and 5 bases stayed unmatched. This CDR3 reads CASSPSGGPYNEQFF. In nucleotides, the CDR3 is TGTGCCAGCAGTCCTAGCGGGGGCCCATACAATGAGCAGTTCTTC.

The chain recombines TRBV28 with TRBJ1-2, with D perhaps TRBD1 (5 bases). CDR3 length: 11 residues. Germline V gene sequence: CDR1 MDHEN, CDR2 SYDVKM. V shed 6 bases and J shed 8 bases, with 10 bases lying between them. The CDR3 is CASSTGGGYTF. The CDR3 DNA reads TGTGCCAGCAGCACGGGGGGAGGCTACACCTTC.

In regard to this clone: The sample has other DNA sequences that encode this CDR3 too. The rearrangement links TRBV15 to TRBJ2-7, with TRBD1 matching over 9 bases. V gave up 4 bases and J gave up 3 bases; unmatched junction bases: 1. This CDR3 has 13 amino acids. The germline CDR1 and CDR2 sequences are LNHNV and YYDKDF (reference sequence). CDR3 in amino acids: CATSKGQGYEQYF. In nucleotides, the CDR3 is TGTGCCACCAGCAAGGGACAGGGCTACGAGCAGTACTTC.